These 4 T cell receptor beta chains share one sample of origin, sequenced in a study of Tregs in tolerant kidney transplant recipients. Repertoires were generated with immunoSEQ multiplex PCR, while TCRdb's copy carries only in-frame clones and drops some. The repertoire has roughly 70,000 clones, around 87% of them found once; the top ten carry under 4.5%. Related graft donors supplied nonmyeloablative bone marrow transplants, and mixed chimerism was transient. The sequencing used CD4+ T cells from blood (PBMCs), collected 6 months after the transplant. These receptors came from a human patient who received a combined kidney and bone marrow transplant. A subset of T cells may come from the graft donor.

J is TRBJ2-5 and V is TRBV4-3; tentative D call: TRBD2 (7 bases). Trimming removed 3 bases from V and 4 bases from J, with 24 bases in between. The CDR3 sequence is 18 residues long. CDR1 is LGHNA, CDR2 YSLEER, per germline. The CDR3 nucleotides are TGCGCCAGCAGCCAGTCCGGACGGGGGGCAACCTTCGGAGAGACCCAGTACTTC. This gives the protein CASSQSGRGATFGETQYF.

The CDR3 DNA reads TGTGCCAGCAGCCGGACAGATGGGTATGAAAAACTGTTTTTT. Encoded protein: CASSRTDGYEKLFF. The J gene is TRBJ1-4, the V gene TRBV7-9, with a tentative D call TRBD1 (6 bases). Germline V CDR1 and CDR2: SEHNR, FQNEAQ (reference sequence). V gave up 5 bases and J gave up 6 bases, with 13 bases separating them. The CDR3 extends over 14 amino acids.

The gene calls are TRBV18 and TRBJ2-3; D perhaps matches TRBD1 (6 bases). CDR1 is KGHSH, CDR2 LQKENI, per germline. V was clipped by 6 bases and J by 8 bases, with 18 bases between them. The CDR3 extends over 14 amino acids. Here the CDR3 reads CASSHGGRPPTQYF. CDR3 bases: TGTGCCAGCTCCCATGGGGGCCGGCCCCCTACGCAGTATTTT.

V is TRBV19 and J is TRBJ1-2, with 10 positions matching TRBD1. Germline V gives CDR1 LNHDA, CDR2 SQIVND (reference sequence). The CDR3 length is 13 residues. Trimming removed 6 bases from V and 6 bases from J; junction bases left unmatched: 4. The chain's CDR3 is CASRSGQGDGYTF. For the CDR3, the DNA is TGTGCCAGTAGATCTGGACAGGGGGATGGCTACACCTTC.